Given below is one TCR beta chain in context. Its matching antigen is unknown. A much larger clone differs by one base, so this may be a read error. Amplification of TCR alpha and beta CDR3 regions from RNA used iRepertoire nested multiplex PCR. For one-step reverse transcription and amplification, roughly 95-450 ng of tissue mRNA or PBMC total RNA was used. Each CDR3 protein gets one entry after TCRdb re-called the multiplex PCR reads with MiXCR. Among some 90,000 distinct CDR3 sequences listed, roughly 40% were seen once. The data were obtained in a study of glioma-infiltrating T cells. Overall study findings and caveats: Tissue-blood divergence was below expectation in non-neoplastic patients, above in gliomas. Only very few CDR3 sequences appeared in both tissue and blood.

The clonotype comes from a human donor with low-grade glioma or glioblastoma, undergoing nonglioma brain surgery, or in good health (not recorded which). The sequenced sample was glioma tissue, nonneoplastic brain tissue, or PBMCs (not recorded which).

This CDR3 is CASSPGDGGQEDTQYF. The CDR3 coding sequence is TGTGCCAGCTCACCAGGCGACGGGGGGCAGGAAGATACGCAGTATTTT. The V call is TRBV6-1, the J call TRBJ2-3, with D possibly being TRBD2 (7 bases). V was cut by 8 bases and J by 5 bases, with 23 bases left in between. CDR3 size: 16 residues. Germline lookup yields CDR1 MNHNS and CDR2 SASEGT.